This T cell receptor (beta chain) was sequenced during a study of PD-1 blockade in classical Hodgkin lymphoma. Study-wide context: Patients got intravenous nivolumab 3 mg/kg every 2 weeks. General study results and limits: Differences between repertoires have undefined causes, possibly disease activity or prior therapy. Complete responders matched newly diagnosed patients in baseline diversity. By cycle point C4D1, TCR diversity had risen significantly in CD4+ cells (but not CD8+ cells).

The data were produced by immunoSEQ multiplex PCR, yet TCRdb's version contains in-frame clones alone and is incomplete. The sample records about 14,000 clones, roughly 82% being singletons. In the case of this clone: Its target is unknown.

The CDR3 is 13 residues long. CDR1 is SGHRS, CDR2 YFSETQ, per germline. Trimming took off 4 bases at V and 4 bases at J, with 9 bases between the two ends. Each and every patient relapsed after autologous stem cell transplantation, and patients got differing brentuximab vedotin exposure. The TCR originated in a human donor with classical Hodgkin lymphoma. The chain employs TRBV5-1 and TRBJ1-3, with no clear D. The material sequenced was peripheral blood mononuclear cells (PBMCs), taken at baseline. CDR3 loop: CASSQNTGNTIYF. Written as DNA, the CDR3 is TGCGCCAGCAGCCAAAACACGGGAAACACCATATATTTT.